The rows below give T cell receptor beta chains drawn from one sample of a study of blood T cell repertoires in COVID-19. Here immunoSEQ multiplex PCR was the method, and the copy in TCRdb shows in-frame clones only, minus some. The sample yields around 250,000 clones, 85% to 90% seen once. The specimen was peripheral blood. Receptor source: a woman aged 70 to 79 with active or convalescent COVID-19. CDR3s include the opening cysteine and the closing phenylalanine or tryptophan. D genes are given only for firm matches. Some rows have no size entry. The others give once, few or many, or a class for an expanded clone.

cdr3_nt: TGTGCCAGCAGTTACTCAACCCGGACAGGGAGGCACGAGCAGTACTTC
cdr3_aa: CASSYSTRTGRHEQYF
clone_size: -
v_call: TRBV6-2/TRBV6-3
d_call: TRBD1
j_call: TRBJ2-7

cdr3_nt: TGTGCCAGCAGCTTAAAGCCGGGGGAAAGACCGTACTTC
cdr3_aa: CASSLKPGERPYF
clone_size: few
v_call: TRBV7-3
d_call: -
j_call: TRBJ2-7

cdr3_nt: TGTGCCAGTACCCCTAACCCGTACGAGCAGTACTTC
cdr3_aa: CASTPNPYEQYF
clone_size: -
v_call: TRBV6-5
d_call: -
j_call: TRBJ2-7

cdr3_nt: TGTGCCACCAGTGTTGTCTCCGGGGAGCTGTTTTTT
cdr3_aa: CATSVVSGELFF
clone_size: -
v_call: TRBV24-1
d_call: -
j_call: TRBJ2-2

cdr3_nt: TGTGCCACCAGCAAGGGGGGGCAGACACAAGATACGCAGTATTTT
cdr3_aa: CATSKGGQTQDTQYF
clone_size: -
v_call: TRBV15
d_call: -
j_call: TRBJ2-3

cdr3_nt: TGCAGCGTTGTCGGACTAGCTAATGAGCAGTTCTTC
cdr3_aa: CSVVGLANEQFF
clone_size: -
v_call: TRBV29-1
d_call: TRBD2
j_call: TRBJ2-1

cdr3_nt: TGTGCCAGCAGCCCCGACAGTAACTATGGCTACACCTTC
cdr3_aa: CASSPDSNYGYTF
clone_size: once
v_call: TRBV7-9
d_call: -
j_call: TRBJ1-2

cdr3_nt: TGCAGCGTTGGAACGGCTCCAGGGACCCAGTACTTC
cdr3_aa: CSVGTAPGTQYF
clone_size: once
v_call: TRBV29-1
d_call: -
j_call: TRBJ2-5

cdr3_nt: TGTGCCAGCAGCTTAGTAGTCTTAGGGCAGGGAGGGGAAGCTTTCTTT
cdr3_aa: CASSLVVLGQGGEAFF
clone_size: -
v_call: TRBV7-2
d_call: -
j_call: TRBJ1-1

cdr3_nt: TGTGCCAGCAGCCCTGGGGGACAGGGGTATGGGTCACCCCTCCACTTT
cdr3_aa: CASSPGGQGYGSPLHF
clone_size: -
v_call: TRBV7-9
d_call: TRBD1
j_call: TRBJ1-6

cdr3_nt: TGTGCCATCAGTGAGTTGAGATTACAGGGGGCATCGGAGCAGTACTTC
cdr3_aa: CAISELRLQGASEQYF
clone_size: -
v_call: TRBV10-3
d_call: TRBD1
j_call: TRBJ2-7

cdr3_nt: TGTGCCTGGAGTTCCCCAGGGGACGGGGAAGACACCATATATTTT
cdr3_aa: CAWSSPGDGEDTIYF
clone_size: -
v_call: TRBV30
d_call: -
j_call: TRBJ1-3

cdr3_nt: TGTGCCAGTAAGTGGACAGGGGGCACTGAAGCTTTCTTT
cdr3_aa: CASKWTGGTEAFF
clone_size: -
v_call: TRBV19
d_call: TRBD1
j_call: TRBJ1-1

cdr3_nt: TGTGCCAGCAGCTTACAGGGGATCCACGAGCAGTACTTC
cdr3_aa: CASSLQGIHEQYF
clone_size: many
v_call: TRBV5-6
d_call: TRBD1
j_call: TRBJ2-7

cdr3_nt: TGTGCCAGCAGCGTAGGCGGCAGCCGCGTTAATTCACCCCTCCACTTT
cdr3_aa: CASSVGGSRVNSPLHF
clone_size: -
v_call: TRBV9
d_call: -
j_call: TRBJ1-6

cdr3_nt: TGTGCCAGCAGCTTAAACAGGGTAGGAGAGACCCAGTACTTC
cdr3_aa: CASSLNRVGETQYF
clone_size: once
v_call: TRBV7-3
d_call: -
j_call: TRBJ2-5

cdr3_nt: TGTGCCAGTAAAGGGGGCCGCTCCTACGAGCAGTACTTC
cdr3_aa: CASKGGRSYEQYF
clone_size: -
v_call: TRBV19
d_call: TRBD1
j_call: TRBJ2-7

cdr3_nt: TGTGCCAGCAGCCCCCCACTACCTAACTATGGCTACACCTTC
cdr3_aa: CASSPPLPNYGYTF
clone_size: -
v_call: TRBV3-1/TRBV3-2
d_call: -
j_call: TRBJ1-2

cdr3_nt: TGTGCCAGCAGCTCTTGGTTAGGGCAGGGCACTGAAGCTTTCTTT
cdr3_aa: CASSSWLGQGTEAFF
clone_size: once
v_call: TRBV7-8
d_call: -
j_call: TRBJ1-1

cdr3_nt: TGCGCCAGCAGCCAAGATCGAGGGACCGGACAGTCTGGCTACACCTTC
cdr3_aa: CASSQDRGTGQSGYTF
clone_size: -
v_call: TRBV4-3
d_call: -
j_call: TRBJ1-2

cdr3_nt: TGTGCCAGCAGCACCTCAGGGTTCAATACGCAGTATTTT
cdr3_aa: CASSTSGFNTQYF
clone_size: -
v_call: TRBV7-8
d_call: -
j_call: TRBJ2-3

cdr3_nt: TGTGCCAGCAGCGTAGAACCTATCCCCTCCTACAATGAGCAGTTCTTC
cdr3_aa: CASSVEPIPSYNEQFF
clone_size: few
v_call: TRBV9
d_call: -
j_call: TRBJ2-1

cdr3_nt: TGTGCCAGCAGCTTTGGACAGGGTTGGGATGAGCAGTTCTTC
cdr3_aa: CASSFGQGWDEQFF
clone_size: -
v_call: TRBV5-6
d_call: TRBD1
j_call: TRBJ2-1

cdr3_nt: TGTGCCAGTCAGGGGGATTTCACTGAAGCTTTCTTT
cdr3_aa: CASQGDFTEAFF
clone_size: -
v_call: TRBV19
d_call: TRBD1
j_call: TRBJ1-1

cdr3_nt: TGTGCCAGCAGCTCTGGACAGGGGGTAGATGGCTACACCTTC
cdr3_aa: CASSSGQGVDGYTF
clone_size: -
v_call: TRBV7-3
d_call: TRBD1
j_call: TRBJ1-2

cdr3_nt: TGTGCCAGTAGTATGTCAGCTGGGGGCGGTCAGCCCCAGCATTTT
cdr3_aa: CASSMSAGGGQPQHF
clone_size: few
v_call: TRBV19
d_call: -
j_call: TRBJ1-5

cdr3_nt: TGTGCCAGCTCACCACCGAACTTGTCCAGGGCCGGGGAGCTGTTTTTT
cdr3_aa: CASSPPNLSRAGELFF
clone_size: -
v_call: TRBV18
d_call: -
j_call: TRBJ2-2

cdr3_nt: TGCGCCAGCAGCTTGGGGGGCAGGATGGGTATGGGGCAGTACTTC
cdr3_aa: CASSLGGRMGMGQYF
clone_size: once
v_call: TRBV5-1
d_call: -
j_call: TRBJ2-7

cdr3_nt: TGCGCCAGCAGCCGCGGACTAGCGGGGGGGTTAGATACGCAGTATTTT
cdr3_aa: CASSRGLAGGLDTQYF
clone_size: -
v_call: TRBV4-3
d_call: TRBD2
j_call: TRBJ2-3